The 17 T cell receptor beta chains presented below share a single source sample, sequenced in a study of T-cell reconstitution after alpha-beta-depleted transplantation in children. For TCRbeta, the library was prepared with unique molecular identifiers. TCRdb redid the calling of the PCR reads with MiXCR, one entry per CDR3 protein. Counted here are 450,000 to 600,000 distinct CDR3 sequences, over 9.5% occurring once; the ten biggest clones make up 2% to 2.5%. The sequencing here drew on PBMCs, taken before TCRalphabeta/CD19-depleted stem cell transplant. These receptors all come from a child aged 2-9 years with inherited bone marrow failure, due to receive a stem cell transplant.

The chain uses TRBV11-2 and TRBJ1-6; perhaps TRBD1 as D (5 bases). V was trimmed by 3 bases and J by 9 bases, leaving 12 bases between them. This CDR3 contains 14 residues. Germline lookup yields CDR1 SGHAT and CDR2 FQNNGV. The CDR3 DNA is TGTGCCAGCAGCTTTGGGGGTTCGGGTTCACCCCTCCACTTT. Protein sequence: CASSFGGSGSPLHF.

This clonotype has at least ten counts. The V gene is TRBV7-2, the J gene TRBJ2-2; D is uncertain. There are 14 residues in the CDR3. In germline, CDR1 is SGHTA, CDR2 FQGNSA. Trimming shortened V by 1 base and J by 4 bases, and 7 bases separated the two germline ends. The CDR3 loop is CASSLGWGTGELFF. The CDR3 DNA sequence: TGTGCCAGCAGCTTAGGGTGGGGCACCGGGGAGCTGTTTTTT.

This clonotype was detected ten times or more. The chain joins TRBV27 to TRBJ2-7, with 10 bases lining up with TRBD1. The CDR3 has 15 amino acids. The germline V gene has CDR1 MNHEY and CDR2 SMNVEV (reference sequence). J was trimmed by 5 bases and V by 3 bases; bases with no gene match: 7. The CDR3 spells CASSLVGTGDHEQYF. The CDR3 DNA is TGTGCCAGCAGTTTGGTGGGGACAGGGGACCACGAGCAGTACTTC.

This clonotype was seen a few times. This chain joins TRBV18 and TRBJ1-2, with 8 bases identical to TRBD1. CDR3 length: 13 residues. J was trimmed by 8 bases and V by 3 bases; bases with no gene match: 5. Germline-derived CDR1 and CDR2 are KGHSH and LQKENI. CDR3 in DNA: TGTGCCAGCTCACCTCTGGACAGGGAGGGCTACACCTTC. Amino acids: CASSPLDREGYTF.

The rearrangement uses TRBV20-1 and TRBJ2-7; D remains unclear. The CDR3 contains 11 residues. Trimming left V 2 bases short and J 5 bases short, with 7 bases between. The germline gives CDR1 DFQATT, CDR2 SNEGSKA (reference sequence). The chain's CDR3 is CSARPLDEQYF. In DNA form, the CDR3 reads TGCAGTGCTAGACCCTTGGACGAGCAGTACTTC.

This clonotype was picked up many times. This chain joins TRBV4-1 and TRBJ1-3; perhaps TRBD1 as D (6 bases). The CDR3 covers 15 residues. Germline CDR1 MGHRA, CDR2 YSYEKL. V shed 0 bases and J shed 9 bases, with 15 bases lying between them. CDR3 region: CASSQDAAARGTIYF. Here the CDR3 DNA reads TGCGCCAGCAGCCAAGACGCCGCAGCCAGGGGCACCATATATTTT.

This clonotype was picked up many times. V is TRBV4-2 and J is TRBJ2-1; 8 nucleotides match TRBD2. The CDR3 spans 17 residues. Germline assignment: CDR1 LGHNA and CDR2 YNFKEQ. Losses at the gene ends were 1 base for V and 5 bases for J; bases not matched to a gene: 10. CDR3 nucleotide sequence: TGTGCCAGCAGCCAAGTCCCTATCGGGAGGGCTAACAATGAGCAGTTCTTC. It is translated as CASSQVPIGRANNEQFF.

This clonotype was observed at least ten times. This chain links TRBV7-2 with TRBJ2-1, with 7 bases lining up with TRBD2. J was trimmed by 4 bases and V by 1 base; bases with no gene match: 7. Germline loops: CDR1 SGHTA, CDR2 FQGNSA. The CDR3 spans 16 residues. CDR3 DNA: TGTGCCAGCAGCTTAGTCCATAGGGAGGGTTACAATGAGCAGTTCTTC. It specifies CASSLVHREGYNEQFF.

This clonotype occurred many times. V and J are TRBV30 and TRBJ2-3; TRBD1 is a possible D gene (7 bases). Trimming took off 2 bases at V and 0 bases at J, with 12 bases between the two ends. There are 15 residues in the CDR3. From germline, CDR1 is GTSNPN and CDR2 SVGIG (reference sequence). In DNA, the CDR3 is TGTGCCTGGAGTTTCGCAGGGGGGAGCACAGATACGCAGTATTTT. Amino acid sequence: CAWSFAGGSTDTQYF.

J is TRBJ2-3 and V is TRBV6-2 or TRBV6-3; TRBD2 agrees at 8 bases. Per germline, CDR1 MNHEY and CDR2 SVGEGT. The CDR3 covers 15 residues. With V trimmed by 7 bases and J by 2 bases, 8 bases remained unmatched. The CDR3 nucleotides read TGTGCCAGCAATACGGCGGGAGGCCACACAGATACGCAGTATTTT. Amino acids: CASNTAGGHTDTQYF.

This clonotype has ten or more counts. This sequence joins TRBV4-1 and TRBJ1-1; D call uncertain. The CDR3 sequence is 14 residues long. V lost 1 base and J 0 bases, leaving 6 bases between the germline ends. Germline V gene lookup returns CDR1 MGHRA and CDR2 YSYEKL. CDR3 region: CASSQGGLNTEAFF. The CDR3 nucleotides read TGCGCCAGCAGCCAAGGCGGACTGAACACTGAAGCTTTCTTT.

The table lists this clonotype with a few counts. The rearrangement joins TRBV19 to TRBJ1-1, with unresolved D. The CDR3 is 14 amino acids. The V end was cut by 0 bases, the J end by 0 bases, with 5 bases between. Germline V gene data show CDR1 as LNHDA and CDR2 as SQIVND (reference sequence). This chain's CDR3 is CASSIDVVNTEAFF. The CDR3 nucleotides read TGTGCCAGTAGTATAGATGTGGTGAACACTGAAGCTTTCTTT.

This clonotype was counted at least ten times. This chain joins TRBV2 and TRBJ2-1; 7 nucleotides align to TRBD2. CDR3 size: 12 residues. Unmatched junction bases numbered 2, after V lost 7 bases and J lost 5 bases. The V gene's germline CDR1 is SNHLY and CDR2 FYNNEI. The CDR3 sequence is CASTGTNNEQFF. CDR3 bases: TGTGCCAGCACGGGGACTAACAATGAGCAGTTCTTC.

On this clonotype: Just one base apart from a much larger clone, this may be a read error. This rearrangement joins TRBV6-1 to TRBJ2-1, with TRBD2 matching 7 bases. This CDR3 is built from 15 residues. After removal of 7 bases from V and 2 bases from J, the junction contained 8 bases not matched to a gene. Germline CDR1 reads MNHNS; CDR2 reads SASEGT. CDR3 sequence reads: CASKPTSSTYNEQFF. The CDR3 DNA reads as TGTGCCAGCAAGCCGACTAGCAGTACCTACAATGAGCAGTTCTTC.

The genes are TRBV4-1 and TRBJ2-7, with 10 bases fitting TRBD1. The CDR3 covers 15 residues. J lost 5 bases, V lost 3 bases, and 7 bases had no gene match. Germline-derived CDR1 and CDR2 are MGHRA and YSYEKL. The CDR3 here is CASSHTGQGINEQYF. CDR3 nucleotides: TGCGCCAGCAGCCATACGGGACAGGGGATAAACGAGCAGTACTTC.

This chain links TRBV12-3 or TRBV12-4 with TRBJ1-1; D might be TRBD1 (5 bases). The CDR3 is 16 amino acids. V was clipped by 6 bases and J by 4 bases, with 21 bases between them. CDR3 nucleotides: TGTGCCAGCAGCCAACGACCAGGGTGGAATCGCACTGAAGCTTTCTTT. Translation: CASSQRPGWNRTEAFF.

This clonotype was seen ten or more times. The chain has TRBV4-3 and TRBJ2-2; D is uncertain. Germline V gene data show CDR1 as LGHNA and CDR2 as YSLEER. V was cut by 1 base and J by 0 bases, with 6 bases left in between. CDR3 length: 15 amino acids. In nucleotides, the CDR3 is TGCGCCAGCAGCCAAGGCCAGACGAACACCGGGGAGCTGTTTTTT. It yields the protein CASSQGQTNTGELFF.